The next 23 T cell receptor beta chains were all read from a single sample in a study of blood T cell repertoires in COVID-19. Libraries were prepared by immunoSEQ multiplex PCR; TCRdb keeps only in-frame clonotypes and omits some of them. The table includes around 160,000 clones, about 85% detected once. Sample: peripheral blood. These receptors all stem from a woman between 35 and 50 years old with active or convalescent COVID-19.

The V gene is TRBV27, the J gene TRBJ2-7; 10 nucleotides align to TRBD2. With 5 bases clipped from V and 3 bases from J, the junction kept 10 bases outside the gene matches. Germline V gene data show CDR1 as MNHEY and CDR2 as SMNVEV (reference sequence). The CDR3 spans 16 residues. The CDR3 DNA is TGTGCCAGCAGTCCCCTAGGACTAGCGGAGGGCTACGAGCAGTACTTC. Translating it yields CASSPLGLAEGYEQYF.

CDR3 amino acids: CASSQGQGPNYGYTF. In DNA form, the CDR3 reads TGCGCCAGCAGCCAAGGACAGGGCCCTAACTATGGCTACACCTTC. The genes are TRBV5-1 and TRBJ1-2; 8 nucleotides match TRBD1. CDR1 is SGHRS and CDR2 is YFSETQ in the germline V gene. The CDR3 runs 15 residues. Trimming removed 4 bases from V and 0 bases from J; junction bases left unmatched: 5.

The CDR3 region has the DNA TGTGCCAGTAGTGTTACCGGGACAGGGGGCAACGAGCAGTACTTC. Its protein product is CASSVTGTGGNEQYF. The chain employs TRBV19 and TRBJ2-7; 12 bases agree with TRBD1. V lost 5 bases to trimming and J lost 5 bases; unmatched junction nucleotides: 7. The germline CDR1 and CDR2 sequences are LNHDA and SQIVND (reference sequence). This CDR3 has 15 amino acids. Based on the CDR3 plus reference TRBV19 and TRBJ2-7, the full variable domain is DGGITQSPKYLFRKEGQNVTLSCEQNLNHDAMYWYRQDPGQGLRLIYYSQIVNDFQKGDIAEGYSVSREKKESFPLTVTSAQKNPTAFYLCASSVTGTGGNEQYFGPGTRLTVT.

V gene TRBV7-6 combines with J gene TRBJ2-5; TRBD2 might be the D (5 bases). The V and J ends lost 4 bases and 5 bases respectively, with 17 bases between them. The germline gives CDR1 SGHVS, CDR2 FNYEAQ. The CDR3 consists of 15 residues. This CDR3 is CASSSGMRVVETQYF. The CDR3 region has the DNA TGTGCCAGCAGCTCGGGAATGAGAGTCGTTGAGACCCAGTACTTC. Looking up the rest from reference TRBV7-6 and TRBJ2-5 gives the full variable domain: GAGVSQSPRYKVTKRGQDVALRCDPISGHVSLYWYRQALGQGPEFLTYFNYEAQQDKSGLPNDRFSAERPEGSISTLTIQRTEQRDSAMYRCASSSGMRVVETQYFGPGTRLLVL.

The gene calls are TRBV5-1 and TRBJ2-7, with TRBD1 matching over 7 bases. CDR1 and CDR2 from the germline V gene are SGHRS and YFSETQ. Trimming cost V 1 base and J 5 bases; bases outside gene matches: 12. This CDR3 contains 16 residues. The CDR3 spells CASSLFGTGQNHEQYF. In DNA, the CDR3 is TGCGCCAGCAGCTTGTTCGGAACGGGACAGAACCACGAGCAGTACTTC.

As concerns this clone: Different DNA sequences within this sample yield the same CDR3. The V call is TRBV7-2, the J call TRBJ2-1; 12 nucleotides match TRBD2. With 1 base clipped from V and 4 bases from J, the junction kept 2 bases outside the gene matches. This CDR3 comprises 16 residues. CDR1 is SGHTA and CDR2 is FQGNSA in the germline V gene. The CDR3 region has the DNA TGTGCCAGCAGCTTAGTGGGGACTAGCGGGTACAATGAGCAGTTCTTC. It translates to CASSLVGTSGYNEQFF.

This chain links TRBV18 with TRBJ1-1; D possibly corresponds to TRBD1 (5 bases). The CDR3 consists of 16 residues. V was cut by 2 bases and J by 2 bases, with 15 bases left in between. Germline CDR1 reads KGHSH; CDR2 reads LQKENI. The CDR3 loop is CASSPASVRVNTEAFF. In DNA, the CDR3 is TGTGCCAGCTCACCAGCATCAGTCAGGGTAAACACTGAAGCTTTCTTT.

This CDR3 reads CASSPYEGLDAFF. CDR3 in DNA: TGCGCCAGCAGCCCGTATGAGGGCCTTGATGCTTTCTTT. V is TRBV5-1 and J is TRBJ1-1; D gene uncertain. Trimming shortened V by 4 bases and J by 11 bases, and 18 bases separated the two germline ends. Germline V gene lookup returns CDR1 SGHRS and CDR2 YFSETQ. This CDR3 has 13 amino acids.

This chain connects TRBV19 to TRBJ2-2; D is possibly TRBD2 (6 bases). Germline V gene data show CDR1 as LNHDA and CDR2 as SQIVND (reference sequence). The CDR3 spans 15 residues. Trimming pared 5 bases from V and 3 bases from J, leaving 13 bases between. The CDR3 protein is CASSSGLPYTGELFF. DNA of the CDR3: TGTGCCAGTAGTTCGGGACTCCCGTACACCGGGGAGCTGTTTTTT.

The chain joins TRBV6-5 to TRBJ2-3; D remains ambiguous. The V gene's germline CDR1 is MNHEY and CDR2 SVGAGI. With 0 bases removed from V and 7 bases from J, the gap between germline ends came to 17 bases. The CDR3 extends over 16 amino acids. The CDR3 sequence: CASSYSGSPTLHTQYF. CDR3 DNA: TGTGCCAGCAGTTACTCGGGCTCCCCAACTCTACATACGCAGTATTTT.

The rearrangement uses TRBV5-1 and TRBJ1-1; 10 bases align to TRBD1. V trimming: 4 bases; J trimming: 6 bases; junction bases outside the gene matches: 9. Germline V lookup: CDR1 SGHRS, CDR2 YFSETQ. CDR3 length equals 15 residues. CDR3 nucleotide sequence: TGCGCCAGCAGCAGGGAGGGACAGGGGATCGCTGAAGCTTTCTTT. This encodes CASSREGQGIAEAFF.

The gene calls are TRBV7-9 and TRBJ2-3; 7 nucleotides line up with TRBD2. Germline V lookup: CDR1 SEHNR, CDR2 FQNEAQ (reference sequence). Trimming cost V 5 bases and J 9 bases; bases outside gene matches: 2. The CDR3 runs to 11 residues. The CDR3 DNA is TGTGCCAGCAGCGTCGGGGGGACGCAGTATTTT. Residues: CASSVGGTQYF.

In its sample, this clone was seen once. The chain recombines TRBV27 with TRBJ1-1; D ambiguous. This CDR3 has 14 amino acids. Trimming removed 0 bases from V and 1 base from J, with 6 bases in between. In germline, CDR1 is MNHEY, CDR2 SMNVEV (reference sequence). DNA for the CDR3: TGTGCCAGCAGTTTATCGAGCCCGAACACTGAAGCTTTCTTT. As protein: CASSLSSPNTEAFF.

The chain recombines TRBV6-5 with TRBJ2-5, with 12 bases lining up with TRBD2. The junction had 9 bases not matched to a gene; V was cut back by 8 bases and J by 5 bases. Germline CDR1 MNHEY, CDR2 SVGAGI. The CDR3 covers 15 residues. CDR3 region: CASGPSGRGRETQYF. The CDR3, as DNA: TGTGCCAGCGGGCCTAGCGGGAGGGGGCGGGAGACCCAGTACTTC.

The V and J genes are TRBV19 and TRBJ1-1; TRBD1 agrees at 8 bases. The V and J ends lost 3 bases and 5 bases, in that order; junction bases with no gene match: 14. CDR1 and CDR2 from the germline V gene are LNHDA and SQIVND (reference sequence). CDR3 size: 17 residues. CDR3 bases: TGTGCCAGTAGTATCAAAACAGGGGGGCAGGGGAGGACTGAAGCTTTCTTT. It is translated as CASSIKTGGQGRTEAFF.

CDR3: CASSWDRGEKLFF. In DNA, the CDR3 is TGTGCCAGCAGCTGGGACAGGGGCGAAAAACTGTTTTTT. The chain uses TRBV7-2 and TRBJ1-4, with 10 bases matching TRBD1. Trimming at V came to 4 bases and at J to 8 bases, leaving 1 base not matched to a gene. CDR3 length equals 13 residues. The germline V gene has CDR1 SGHTA and CDR2 FQGNSA. Variable domain in full (rest from reference TRBV7-2 and TRBJ1-4): GAGVSQSPSNKVTEKGKDVELRCDPISGHTALYWYRQSLGQGLEFLIYFQGNSAPDKSGLPSDRFSAERTGGSVSTLTIQRTQQEDSAVYLCASSWDRGEKLFFGSGTQLSVL.

The V and J genes are TRBV27 and TRBJ1-4; possibly TRBD1 for D (6 bases). Germline assignment: CDR1 MNHEY and CDR2 SMNVEV (reference sequence). The CDR3 covers 14 residues. Trimming took off 8 bases at V and 4 bases at J, with 14 bases between the two ends. The CDR3 region has the DNA TGTGCCAGCGGGCGGGGAGGGGGTAATGAAAAACTGTTTTTT. It encodes CASGRGGGNEKLFF.

In this sample, this clone turned up a few times. CDR3 amino acids: CASSSYRGPDSYGYTF. CDR3 nucleotides: TGTGCCAGCAGCTCCTACAGGGGCCCTGATTCTTATGGCTACACCTTC. The rearrangement uses TRBV7-9 and TRBJ1-2; 7 bases are shared with TRBD1. The CDR3 consists of 16 residues. The junction had 13 bases not matched to a gene; V was cut back by 4 bases and J by 5 bases. Germline V gene sequence: CDR1 SEHNR, CDR2 FQNEAQ (reference sequence).

The CDR3 region is CASSSRTSGFYEQYF. In DNA form, the CDR3 reads TGTGCCAGCAGTTCCCGGACTAGCGGGTTCTACGAGCAGTACTTC. The chain links TRBV6-1 to TRBJ2-7; 11 nucleotides align to TRBD2. V shed 5 bases, J shed 3 bases, and the junction held 6 bases outside the gene matches. The CDR3 length is 15 residues. Germline V gene sequence: CDR1 MNHNS, CDR2 SASEGT.

The gene calls are TRBV9 and TRBJ1-2; D is possibly TRBD1 (6 bases). The CDR3 covers 14 residues. Trimming took 4 bases from V and 4 from J, leaving 14 bases between them. Per the germline V gene, CDR1 is SGDLS and CDR2 is YYNGEE. The CDR3 DNA sequence: TGTGCCAGCAGCCCCCCCGGGACAAGCTATGGCTACACCTTC. As protein: CASSPPGTSYGYTF.

The V gene is TRBV5-1, the J gene TRBJ2-7; tentative D call: TRBD1 (6 bases). V was cut by 0 bases and J by 2 bases, with 9 bases left in between. CDR1 is SGHRS and CDR2 is YFSETQ in the germline V gene. The CDR3 has 14 amino acids. DNA of the CDR3: TGCGCCAGCAGCTTGGGGACAGCAGCCTACGAGCAGTACTTC. This encodes CASSLGTAAYEQYF.

V usage is TRBV29-1 and J usage is TRBJ1-1; no clear D. This CDR3 has 11 amino acids. Germline CDR1 is SQVTM and CDR2 is ANQGSEA. V lost 4 bases to trimming and J lost 6 bases, with 9 bases between them. The CDR3 sequence is CSVGGRSEAFF. As DNA, the CDR3 is TGCAGCGTTGGTGGCAGGTCTGAAGCTTTCTTT.

J is TRBJ1-1 and V is TRBV2; 7 bases agree with TRBD1. This CDR3 is 15 amino acids long. Per the germline V gene, CDR1 is SNHLY and CDR2 is FYNNEI. V shed 4 bases and J 1 base; nucleotides not matched to a gene: 6. Here the CDR3 reads CASSGGWTGNTEAFF. The CDR3 DNA follows: TGTGCCAGCAGTGGGGGATGGACAGGGAACACTGAAGCTTTCTTT.